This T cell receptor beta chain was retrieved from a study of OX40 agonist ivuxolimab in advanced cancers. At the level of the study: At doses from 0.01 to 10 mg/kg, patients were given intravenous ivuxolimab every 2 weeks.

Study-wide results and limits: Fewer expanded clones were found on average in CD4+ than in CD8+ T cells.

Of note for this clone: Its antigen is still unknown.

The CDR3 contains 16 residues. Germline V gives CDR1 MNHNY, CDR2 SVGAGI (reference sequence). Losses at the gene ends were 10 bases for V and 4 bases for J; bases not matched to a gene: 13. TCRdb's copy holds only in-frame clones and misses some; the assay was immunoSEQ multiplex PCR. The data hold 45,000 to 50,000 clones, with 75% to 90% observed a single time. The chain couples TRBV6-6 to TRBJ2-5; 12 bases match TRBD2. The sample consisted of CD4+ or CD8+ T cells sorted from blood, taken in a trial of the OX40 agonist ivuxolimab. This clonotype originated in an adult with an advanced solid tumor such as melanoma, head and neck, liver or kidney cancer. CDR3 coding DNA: TGTGCCACACGAACCCCTAGCGGGGGGGCTCCAGAGACCCAGTACTTC. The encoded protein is CATRTPSGGAPETQYF.